The present TCR beta chain was sequenced within a study of chemoradiotherapy in HPV16-positive cancers. The germline gives CDR1 SGHDN, CDR2 FVKESK. The CDR3 runs to 15 residues. V shed 0 bases and J 10 bases; nucleotides not matched to a gene: 7. Assay: immunoSEQ multiplex PCR; the TCRdb copy retains only in-frame clones and omits some. This table holds about 12,000 clones, about 90% found once. This clone was seen more than once but under ten times. The sample was acquired from a patient who underwent chemoradiotherapy. The receptor comes from a human donor with HPV-associated anogenital cancer. V usage is TRBV14 and J usage is TRBJ1-4, with 8 bases aligning to TRBD1. CDR3 DNA sequence: TGTGCCAGCAGCCAAGAAGGCAGGGGGCAAGGAAAACTGTTTTTT. Protein: CASSQEGRGQGKLFF. Full variable domain (outside the CDR3, taken from reference TRBV14 and TRBJ1-4): EAGVTQFPSHSVIEKGQTVTLRCDPISGHDNLYWYRRVMGKEIKFLLHFVKESKQDESGMPNNRFLAERTGGTYSTLKVQPAELEDSGVYFCASSQEGRGQGKLFFGSGTQLSVL.